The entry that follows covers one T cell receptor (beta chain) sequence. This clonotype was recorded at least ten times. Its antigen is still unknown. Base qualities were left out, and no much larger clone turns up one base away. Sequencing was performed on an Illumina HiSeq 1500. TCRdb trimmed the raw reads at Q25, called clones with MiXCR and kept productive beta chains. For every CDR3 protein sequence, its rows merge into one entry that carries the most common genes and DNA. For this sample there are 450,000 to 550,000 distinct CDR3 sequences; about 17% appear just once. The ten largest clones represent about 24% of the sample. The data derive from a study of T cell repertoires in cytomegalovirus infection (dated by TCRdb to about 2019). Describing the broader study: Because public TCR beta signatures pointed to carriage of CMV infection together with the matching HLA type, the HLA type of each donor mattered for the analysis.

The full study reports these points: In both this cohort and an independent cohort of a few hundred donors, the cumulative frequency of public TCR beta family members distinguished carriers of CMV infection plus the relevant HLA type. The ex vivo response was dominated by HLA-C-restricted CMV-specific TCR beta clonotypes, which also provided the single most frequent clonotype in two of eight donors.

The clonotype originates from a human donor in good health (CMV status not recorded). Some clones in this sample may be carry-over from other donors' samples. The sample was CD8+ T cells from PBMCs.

The CDR3: CASSTTTSSYNEQFF. In nucleotide form, the sequence is TGCGCCAGCAGCACCACAACGAGCTCCTACAATGAGCAGTTCTTC. The rearrangement joined TRBV5-1 to TRBJ2-1; a confident D gene designation cannot be given. Taken from the germline V gene, the CDR1 and CDR2 loops are SGHRS and YFSETQ. The junction carries 11 bases between V and J, which are trimmed by 4 bases and 0 bases respectively. The CDR3 numbers 15 residues from cysteine through phenylalanine. Only the CDR3 region is kept as DNA, spanning 45 bases read in frame from base 1.